Given below is one T cell receptor beta chain in context. One junction end disagrees with the germline gene, perhaps due to a read error. In Seattle, patients joined the study during active infection and were tracked longitudinally. These data originate in a study of blood T cell repertoires in COVID-19. Study information: COVID-19 samples, acute and convalescent, were from the United States, Italy and Spain. The analysed material was cDNA or gDNA that came from T cells, B-cell-depleted T cells, or PBMCs.

The CDR3 is 16 amino acids. The germline V gene encodes CDR1 SGHRS and CDR2 YFSETQ. Per the original data handling: Amplified reference gene primers provided the basis for estimating nucleated cell counts. The method was immunoSEQ multiplex PCR; TCRdb's version includes in-frame clones alone and lacks a portion of them. From that table come the V and J calls and clone size; the DNA was used to work out D and trimming. The sample lists 140,000 or so clones; roughly nine tenths were seen once. This chain links TRBV5-1 with TRBJ1-4, with D possibly matching TRBD1 (5 bases). The receptor's source is a human donor with COVID-19, enrolled during active disease. The donor label of this sample is uncertain. Specimen: peripheral blood. In DNA, the CDR3 is TGCGCCAGCAGCTTAACCCCAGGGAAAACTAACGAAAAACTGTTTTTT. It translates to CASSLTPGKTNEKLFF.